Listed here are 21 T cell receptor beta chains from one sample, sequenced in a study of post-analysis software for immune sequencing data. General study findings and limits: Roughly 5 TRBV segments occurring more often in patients than controls included TRBV5-6, TRBV5-1 and TRBV20-1.

These TCRs are of unknown antigen specificity. Presence of unique molecular identifiers characterized the TCR beta cDNA libraries. Via MiXCR, TCRdb re-called the PCR reads, giving one row per CDR3 protein. Among about 820,000 distinct CDR3 sequences, under 70% were seen once, and the ten largest hold 4.6%. What was sequenced was blood. The receptors originated from a girl aged 5 to 17 with multiple sclerosis.

The chain has TRBV10-3 and TRBJ2-5; 9 bases align to TRBD2. This CDR3 region has 17 residues. After removal of 2 bases from V and 4 bases from J, the junction contained 11 bases not matched to a gene. In germline, CDR1 is ENHRY, CDR2 SYGVKD. The CDR3 DNA reads as TGTGCCATCAGTGAGCCAGGAGCGGGGGGTGAAAGAGAGACCCAGTACTTC. This encodes CAISEPGAGGERETQYF.

This chain links TRBV7-9 with TRBJ1-2; D not certain. V was shortened by 3 bases and J by 7 bases, with 6 bases between the two germline ends. This CDR3 is 11 amino acids long. Germline V gene sequence: CDR1 SEHNR, CDR2 FQNEAQ (reference sequence). The CDR3: CASSLFPGYTF. Here the CDR3 DNA reads TGTGCCAGCAGCTTGTTTCCTGGCTACACCTTC.

V and J are TRBV29-1 and TRBJ2-1, with 12 bases aligning to TRBD2. Trimming cost V 4 bases and J 7 bases; bases outside gene matches: 8. This CDR3 has 15 residues. The germline gives CDR1 SQVTM, CDR2 ANQGSEA. CDR3: CSVVLLAGGLNEQFF. The CDR3 nucleotides read TGCAGCGTTGTTCTACTAGCGGGAGGTTTAAATGAGCAGTTCTTC.

In its sample, this clonotype was seen once. V and J are TRBV4-1 and TRBJ2-7; D may match TRBD1 or TRBD2 (5 bases each). The CDR3 sequence is 17 residues long. CDR1 is MGHRA, CDR2 YSYEKL, per germline. The V end was cut by 0 bases, the J end by 2 bases, with 17 bases between. The CDR3 protein is CASSQDIGRGATYEQYF. DNA for the CDR3: TGCGCCAGCAGCCAAGATATAGGACGGGGCGCCACCTACGAGCAGTACTTC.

This clonotype was seen only a few times. CDR3 in DNA: TGTGCCAGCAGACAGGGGAGTTACTACGAGCAGTACTTC. This translates into CASRQGSYYEQYF. This chain joins TRBV25-1 and TRBJ2-7; 7 nucleotides line up with TRBD1. Germline V gives CDR1 MGHDK, CDR2 SYGVNS. The junction had 5 bases not matched to a gene; V was cut back by 6 bases and J by 3 bases. The CDR3 contains 13 residues.

V is TRBV6-6 and J is TRBJ1-5; TRBD1 matches 7 bases. V lost 10 bases and J lost 5; bases outside the gene matches: 14. Looked up from germline, CDR1 is MNHNY and CDR2 is SVGAGI (reference sequence). CDR3 length: 15 amino acids. CDR3 DNA sequence: TGTGCCAACGCCCCGACAGGGAGGCCCGATCAGCCCCAGCATTTT. The encoded protein is CANAPTGRPDQPQHF.

This sequence joins TRBV6-5 and TRBJ2-7, with unresolved D. The CDR3 covers 13 residues. The germline CDR1 and CDR2 sequences are MNHEY and SVGAGI. V lost 7 bases, J lost 0 bases, and 10 bases lay in between. CDR3 sequence (DNA): TGTGCCAGCAAGAAGAGAAACTCCTACGAGCAGTACTTC. It translates to CASKKRNSYEQYF.

The rearrangement links TRBV11-1 to TRBJ2-6; D uncertain. V shed 4 bases and J shed 1 base, with 26 bases lying between them. The CDR3 runs to 21 residues. Germline V gene data show CDR1 as SGHAT and CDR2 as FQDESV (reference sequence). The CDR3 sequence is CASSSDYKGSSVVSGANVLTF. Written as DNA, the CDR3 is TGTGCCAGCAGCTCCGATTATAAAGGCAGTTCAGTTGTGTCTGGGGCCAACGTCCTGACTTTC.

The chain recombines TRBV20-1 with TRBJ2-5; D is unclear. Germline CDR1 DFQATT, CDR2 SNEGSKA (reference sequence). V was cut by 5 bases and J by 2 bases, with 3 bases left in between. The CDR3 is 10 residues long. The CDR3 loop is CSAEQETQYF. CDR3 nucleotides: TGCAGTGCTGAGCAAGAGACCCAGTACTTC.

This clonotype was counted a single time. This sequence joins TRBV7-8 and TRBJ2-1; tentative D call: TRBD2 (5 bases). Germline CDR1 and CDR2: SGHVS and FQNEAQ. This CDR3 comprises 14 residues. Trimming removed 2 bases from V and 8 bases from J, with 13 bases in between. The CDR3 region is CASSLTLVDDEQFF. The CDR3 DNA is TGTGCCAGCAGCTTAACACTAGTCGACGATGAGCAGTTCTTC.

CDR3 region: CASSPIPGLAGLETQYF. The CDR3 DNA reads TGTGCCAGCAGTCCAATACCGGGACTAGCGGGACTAGAGACCCAGTACTTC. J is TRBJ2-5 and V is TRBV25-1, with 13 bases identical to TRBD2. This CDR3 is 17 amino acids long. Germline CDR1 and CDR2: MGHDK and SYGVNS. V dropped 5 bases and J dropped 4; count of bases not matched to a gene: 10.

This clonotype has more than one count but fewer than ten. The V call is TRBV20-1, the J call TRBJ2-3; no reliable D call. The CDR3 has 13 amino acids. Trimming shortened V by 2 bases and J by 4 bases, and 10 bases separated the two germline ends. Germline-derived CDR1 and CDR2 are DFQATT and SNEGSKA (reference sequence). CDR3 sequence reads: CSARRPAPDTQYF. CDR3 DNA sequence: TGCAGTGCTAGACGACCGGCCCCAGATACGCAGTATTTT.

This chain uses TRBV3-1 with TRBJ2-4; 13 bases are a match to TRBD2. Trimming at V came to 3 bases and at J to 2 bases, leaving 10 bases not matched to a gene. Germline lookup yields CDR1 LGHDT and CDR2 YNNKEL (reference sequence). This CDR3 has 19 residues. The CDR3: CASSHHRLAGGGSKNIQYF. Here the CDR3 DNA reads TGTGCCAGCAGCCATCATAGACTAGCGGGAGGCGGGTCCAAAAACATTCAGTACTTC. Full variable domain (outside the CDR3, taken from reference TRBV3-1 and TRBJ2-4): DTAVSQTPKYLVTQMGNDKSIKCEQNLGHDTMYWYKQDSKKFLKIMFSYNNKELIINETVPNRFSPKSPDKAHLNLHINSLELGDSAVYFCASSHHRLAGGGSKNIQYFGAGTRLSVL.

The genes are TRBV29-1 and TRBJ1-2; TRBD1 matches 8 bases. In germline, CDR1 is SQVTM, CDR2 ANQGSEA. V was pared by 5 bases and J by 8 bases, with 7 bases of the junction left unmatched. The length of the CDR3 is 12 residues. The CDR3 reads CSVHSGGGGYTF. CDR3 coding DNA: TGCAGCGTTCACTCAGGGGGCGGCGGCTACACCTTC.

The V and J genes are TRBV4-2 and TRBJ2-6; D ambiguous. This CDR3 has 13 residues. Germline lookup yields CDR1 LGHNA and CDR2 YNFKEQ. Between the trimmed V and J ends, which lost 4 bases and 5 bases, there was a span of 6 bases. CDR3 sequence: CASSPDRANVLTF. The CDR3 bases are TGTGCCAGCAGCCCCGACCGGGCCAACGTCCTGACTTTC.

The chain couples TRBV2 to TRBJ2-5; 8 bases fit TRBD1. In germline, CDR1 is SNHLY, CDR2 FYNNEI. With V trimmed by 7 bases and J by 0 bases, 7 bases remained unmatched. The CDR3 totals 15 residues. The CDR3 bases are TGTGCCAGCACTGGGGGGACAGGCGACCAAGAGACCCAGTACTTC. Translated, it gives CASTGGTGDQETQYF.

This chain joins TRBV5-1 and TRBJ1-2, with D possibly matching TRBD1 (6 bases). The CDR3 spans 13 residues. Germline CDR1 is SGHRS and CDR2 is YFSETQ. Trimming took 7 bases from V and 8 from J, leaving 18 bases between them. CDR3 in amino acids: CASSLPGAQGYTF. The DNA for the CDR3 is TGCGCCAGCTCACTTCCAGGGGCCCAAGGCTACACCTTC.

The CDR3 coding sequence is TGTGCCAGCGAGGAGGGCCACGAGCAGTACGTC. It yields the protein CASEEGHEQYV. The chain has TRBV6-1 and TRBJ2-7; maybe TRBD2 (6 bases). V lost 8 bases, J lost 5 bases, and 10 bases lay in between. Looked up from germline, CDR1 is MNHNS and CDR2 is SASEGT. The CDR3 is made up of 11 amino acids.

This clonotype was counted a single time. The J gene is TRBJ1-2, the V gene TRBV5-1; D is possibly TRBD1 (5 bases). The CDR3 is made up of 13 amino acids. Per germline, CDR1 SGHRS and CDR2 YFSETQ. V was shortened by 5 bases and J by 6 bases, with 14 bases between the two germline ends. The CDR3 DNA reads as TGCGCCAGCAGATCCAGGGAGGGTGATGGCTACACCTTC. This gives the protein CASRSREGDGYTF.

This clonotype appeared a single time. The chain employs TRBV27 and TRBJ2-5, with D perhaps TRBD1 (6 bases). The J call may not be correct, given that the DNA end is closer to TRBJ2-7. Germline values: CDR1 MNHEY, CDR2 SMNVEV (reference sequence). The CDR3 has 14 amino acids. The CDR3 sequence: CASSPQTGIYEQYF. The CDR3 bases are TGTGCCAGCAGTCCACAGACAGGAATCTACGAGCAGTACTTC.

The chain has TRBV12-3 or TRBV12-4 and TRBJ2-3, with 11 bases aligning to TRBD2. The CDR3 is 15 amino acids. V lost 6 bases to trimming and J lost 4 bases; unmatched junction nucleotides: 6. CDR3 loop: CASSLLAGESDTQYF. The CDR3, as DNA: TGTGCCAGCAGCCTACTAGCGGGGGAATCAGATACGCAGTATTTT.